Described below is a single T cell receptor (beta chain) sequence and its context. This sample is drawn from a study of OX40 agonist ivuxolimab in advanced cancers. Study-level information: Patients' therapy was ivuxolimab, an antibody that acts as an agonist of OX40 (CD134). The mean age was roughly 60 years, ranging from about 20 to 79, with 82.7% of participants male. Partial responses, seen in three patients, involved one hepatocellular carcinoma and two cutaneous melanomas.

This CDR3 contains 16 residues. The ends lost 4 bases at V and 3 bases at J; junction bases unmatched: 5. CDR1 is MGHRA and CDR2 is YSYEKL in the germline V gene. Assay used: immunoSEQ multiplex PCR; TCRdb lists only in-frame clones, some missing. The data contain over 25,000 clones, 85% to 95% of them singletons. If patients had autoimmune disease history or systemic immunosuppression, they were excluded. The sample was CD4+ or CD8+ T cells sorted from blood, taken in a trial of the OX40 agonist ivuxolimab. J is TRBJ1-3 and V is TRBV4-1; 11 bases are a match to TRBD1. The receptor was derived from an adult with an advanced solid tumor such as melanoma, head and neck, liver or kidney cancer. The CDR3 region is CASSLRTGGLGNTIYF. CDR3 nucleotides: TGCGCCAGCAGCCTCCGGACAGGGGGCCTTGGAAACACCATATATTTT.